Listed here are 7 T cell receptor beta chains from one sample, sequenced in a study of blood T cell repertoires in COVID-19. Assay: immunoSEQ multiplex PCR; the TCRdb copy retains only in-frame clones and omits some. The top ten hold around 5% of the sample, which has about 200,000 clones, roughly 86% seen once. The specimen sequenced was PBMCs or T cells enriched from blood (not recorded which). The receptors shown here come from a middle-aged man with acute COVID-19.

This clone has a handful of counts. The chain combines TRBV11-3 with TRBJ2-2; 11 bases are shared with TRBD1. Germline V gene data show CDR1 as SGHNT and CDR2 as YENEEA. With 2 bases clipped from V and 4 bases from J, the junction kept 3 bases outside the gene matches. The CDR3 runs to 16 residues. CDR3 coding DNA: TGTGCCAGCAGCTTAAGGGACAGGGGGGTCACCGGGGAGCTGTTTTTT. This translates into CASSLRDRGVTGELFF.

The chain is built from TRBV2 and TRBJ2-1; D gene unclear. Germline V gene sequence: CDR1 SNHLY, CDR2 FYNNEI. The CDR3 is 12 amino acids. The V and J ends lost 1 base and 10 bases respectively, with 8 bases between them. CDR3 region: CASSEGSPEQFF. The CDR3 region has the DNA TGTGCCAGCAGTGAAGGGAGCCCGGAGCAGTTCTTC. The full variable domain, rest sourced from reference TRBV2 and TRBJ2-1, is EPEVTQTPSHQVTQMGQEVILRCVPISNHLYFYWYRQILGQKVEFLVSFYNNEISEKSEIFDDQFSVERPDGSNFTLKIRSTKLEDSAMYFCASSEGSPEQFFGPGTRLTVL.

The chain couples TRBV9 to TRBJ1-6, with D possibly being TRBD1 (5 bases). The V end was cut by 3 bases, the J end by 8 bases, with 9 bases between. CDR3 length: 13 amino acids. Looked up from germline, CDR1 is SGDLS and CDR2 is YYNGEE. CDR3 coding DNA: TGTGCCAGCAGCGCAGGGCTCGATTCACCCCTCCACTTT. This gives the protein CASSAGLDSPLHF.

The genes are TRBV28 and TRBJ2-2; D may be TRBD1 (6 bases). From germline, CDR1 is MDHEN and CDR2 SYDVKM. Trimming took off 6 bases at V and 1 base at J, with 12 bases between the two ends. This CDR3 has 15 amino acids. The CDR3 region is CASRTGTKNTGELFF. The CDR3 DNA follows: TGTGCCAGCAGGACAGGAACAAAGAACACCGGGGAGCTGTTTTTT.

DNA of the CDR3: TGCGCCAGCAGCCAGGGGGACAGGGCTTATTTTCTCATGAACACTGAAGCTTTCTTT. Its translation is CASSQGDRAYFLMNTEAFF. This chain joins TRBV4-3 and TRBJ1-1, with TRBD1 matching over 9 bases. The germline gives CDR1 LGHNA, CDR2 YSLEER. J lost 0 bases, V lost 3 bases, and 14 bases had no gene match. This CDR3 contains 19 residues.

The chain joins TRBV18 to TRBJ2-1, with 8 positions matching TRBD2. This CDR3 region has 14 residues. CDR1 KGHSH and CDR2 LQKENI come from the germline V gene. V lost 1 base and J lost 8; bases outside the gene matches: 4. In DNA form, the CDR3 reads TGTGCCAGCTCACCACTAACGGGGGGGGATGAGCAGTTCTTC. Its protein product is CASSPLTGGDEQFF.

The V gene is TRBV19, the J gene TRBJ1-2, with D maybe TRBD1 (6 bases). The CDR3 contains 15 residues. CDR1 is LNHDA, CDR2 SQIVND, per germline (reference sequence). The V end lost 8 bases, the J end lost 3 bases, and 19 bases lay between the germline ends. The CDR3 DNA reads TGTGCCAGTTGCAGGGGATCACTTCCGGACTATGGCTACACCTTC. Protein sequence: CASCRGSLPDYGYTF.